These T cell receptor beta chains were read from a single sample in a study of T cell responses to AZD1222 COVID-19 vaccine. This table comes from immunoSEQ multiplex PCR, and its TCRdb copy is limited to in-frame clones, with some not included. The data show some 80,000 clones, approximately 86% seen once. Sequences were derived from peripheral blood, sampled on day 0 of MenACWY control vaccination. The source is an adult in good health. The CDR3 runs from the conserved cysteine through the conserved F or W. The order of the fields is clone size, V gene, D gene, J gene, CDR3 DNA, CDR3 protein. D genes are given only for firm matches. A clone size is listed for some rows: how often the clone was seen (once, few, many), or a class if it is expanded.

clone size: .; V gene: TRBV24-1; D gene: .; J gene: TRBJ2-2; CDR3 DNA: TGTGCCATCCTGACCCTTACAGGGCAGAACACCGGGGAGCTGTTTTTT; CDR3 protein: CAILTLTGQNTGELFF
clone size: .; V gene: TRBV30; D gene: .; J gene: TRBJ2-7; CDR3 DNA: TGTGCCTGGAGTGACGGCTACGAGCAGTACTTC; CDR3 protein: CAWSDGYEQYF
clone size: .; V gene: TRBV7-2; D gene: .; J gene: TRBJ2-2; CDR3 DNA: TGTGCCAGCAGCCCAGGAGGGGGAGGCGGGGAGCTGTTTTTT; CDR3 protein: CASSPGGGGGELFF
clone size: .; V gene: TRBV2; D gene: .; J gene: TRBJ1-2; CDR3 DNA: TGTGCCCGAACCGGGGGCCTTGGCTACACCTTC; CDR3 protein: CARTGGLGYTF
clone size: .; V gene: TRBV25-1; D gene: .; J gene: TRBJ2-3; CDR3 DNA: TGTGCCAGCAGTGGGTACAGGGAAACAGATACGCAGTATTTT; CDR3 protein: CASSGYRETDTQYF
clone size: .; V gene: TRBV15; D gene: TRBD1; J gene: TRBJ1-2; CDR3 DNA: TGTGCCACCAGCAAGCCGGGACAGACGTATGGCTACACCTTC; CDR3 protein: CATSKPGQTYGYTF
clone size: .; V gene: TRBV3-1/TRBV3-2; D gene: TRBD2; J gene: TRBJ2-1; CDR3 DNA: TGTGCCAGCAGCCAAGTGGGAGGGGAGCAGTTCTTC; CDR3 protein: CASSQVGGEQFF
clone size: once; V gene: TRBV10-3; D gene: .; J gene: TRBJ1-3; CDR3 DNA: TGTGCCATCAAACCCGAGGGATCCGGAAACACCATATATTTT; CDR3 protein: CAIKPEGSGNTIYF
clone size: .; V gene: TRBV23-1; D gene: TRBD1; J gene: TRBJ1-6; CDR3 DNA: TGCGCCAGCAGTCAATTGGACAGGGGACTCACTTCACCCCTCCACTTT; CDR3 protein: CASSQLDRGLTSPLHF
clone size: .; V gene: TRBV27; D gene: .; J gene: TRBJ2-7; CDR3 DNA: TGTGCCAGCGATAACGGATACGAGCAGTACTTC; CDR3 protein: CASDNGYEQYF
clone size: .; V gene: TRBV29-1; D gene: TRBD2; J gene: TRBJ2-7; CDR3 DNA: TGCAGCGTTGAAGACTGGACTAGCGGGGGGTACGAGCAGTACTTC; CDR3 protein: CSVEDWTSGGYEQYF
clone size: .; V gene: TRBV30; D gene: .; J gene: TRBJ1-1; CDR3 DNA: TGTGCCTGGAGCCGACAGCAGAACACTGAAGCTTTCTTT; CDR3 protein: CAWSRQQNTEAFF
clone size: .; V gene: TRBV7-8; D gene: TRBD1; J gene: TRBJ2-5; CDR3 DNA: TGTGCCAGCAGCCGGGACAGAGAAGAGACCCAGTACTTC; CDR3 protein: CASSRDREETQYF
clone size: .; V gene: TRBV2; D gene: TRBD1; J gene: TRBJ1-4; CDR3 DNA: TGTGCCAGCAGCCGGACAGGGTATAATGAAAAACTGTTTTTT; CDR3 protein: CASSRTGYNEKLFF
clone size: .; V gene: TRBV5-1; D gene: .; J gene: TRBJ2-3; CDR3 DNA: TGCGCCAGCAGCTTGGGGACAGTCACAGATACGCAGTATTTT; CDR3 protein: CASSLGTVTDTQYF
clone size: .; V gene: TRBV19; D gene: TRBD1; J gene: TRBJ2-7; CDR3 DNA: TGTGCCAGTAGTATGTCGTGGGGCACAGGGGCCATCTCCTACGAGCAGTACTTC; CDR3 protein: CASSMSWGTGAISYEQYF
clone size: .; V gene: TRBV2; D gene: .; J gene: TRBJ1-1; CDR3 DNA: TGTGCCAGCAGTCAGGTTGGGGAGGTCACTGAAGCTTTCTTT; CDR3 protein: CASSQVGEVTEAFF
clone size: few; V gene: TRBV5-1; D gene: .; J gene: TRBJ2-5; CDR3 DNA: TGCGCCAGCAGCTTGGAAGAGACCCAGTACTTC; CDR3 protein: CASSLEETQYF
clone size: .; V gene: TRBV25-1; D gene: .; J gene: TRBJ2-2; CDR3 DNA: TGTGCCAGCAGTTTCACCGGGGAGCTGTTTTTT; CDR3 protein: CASSFTGELFF
clone size: .; V gene: TRBV5-1; D gene: .; J gene: TRBJ2-1; CDR3 DNA: TGCGCCAGCAGCTTGGAGCCTTCCAGCTCCTACAATGAGCAGTTCTTC; CDR3 protein: CASSLEPSSSYNEQFF
clone size: .; V gene: TRBV15; D gene: TRBD1; J gene: TRBJ2-1; CDR3 DNA: TGTGCCACCAGCACGGGACAGGGGTATGGCAATGAGCAGTTCTTC; CDR3 protein: CATSTGQGYGNEQFF
clone size: once; V gene: TRBV5-1; D gene: .; J gene: TRBJ2-7; CDR3 DNA: TGCGCCAGCAGCTTCGAAACCGGTTTCTACGAGCAGTACTTC; CDR3 protein: CASSFETGFYEQYF
clone size: .; V gene: TRBV24-1; D gene: .; J gene: TRBJ1-5; CDR3 DNA: TGTGCCACCAGTGATTCAGACGGCAATCAGCCCCAGCATTTT; CDR3 protein: CATSDSDGNQPQHF
clone size: once; V gene: TRBV5-4; D gene: .; J gene: TRBJ2-5; CDR3 DNA: TGTGCCAGCAGCGAGAGAGAGACCCAGTACTTC; CDR3 protein: CASSERETQYF
clone size: .; V gene: TRBV29-1; D gene: .; J gene: TRBJ1-1; CDR3 DNA: TGCAGCGCCGAGTCAAGGACTGAAGCTTTCTTT; CDR3 protein: CSAESRTEAFF
clone size: once; V gene: TRBV4-3; D gene: .; J gene: TRBJ1-2; CDR3 DNA: TGCGCCAGCAGCCAAGACGGAGGCTATGGCTACACCTTC; CDR3 protein: CASSQDGGYGYTF
clone size: .; V gene: TRBV5-1; D gene: .; J gene: TRBJ2-1; CDR3 DNA: TGCGCCAGCAGCTTGGAGGCTACCTACAATGAGCAGTTCTTC; CDR3 protein: CASSLEATYNEQFF
clone size: .; V gene: TRBV5-4; D gene: TRBD2; J gene: TRBJ2-7; CDR3 DNA: TGTGCCAGCAGCGACATTAGCGGGGGGAGCTCCTACGAGCAGTACTTC; CDR3 protein: CASSDISGGSSYEQYF
clone size: .; V gene: TRBV7-2; D gene: .; J gene: TRBJ2-3; CDR3 DNA: TGTGCCAGCAGCTTATTCGGGGGTCCCACAGATACGCAGTATTTT; CDR3 protein: CASSLFGGPTDTQYF
clone size: .; V gene: TRBV2; D gene: .; J gene: TRBJ2-2; CDR3 DNA: TGTGCCAGCAGAATCGGTGTGAGGGCCGGGGAGCTGTTTTTT; CDR3 protein: CASRIGVRAGELFF
clone size: .; V gene: TRBV4-3; D gene: .; J gene: TRBJ1-2; CDR3 DNA: TGCGCCAGCAGCCAAGAATGGGGTACAACTAACTATGGCTACACCTTC; CDR3 protein: CASSQEWGTTNYGYTF
clone size: few; V gene: TRBV9; D gene: .; J gene: TRBJ2-1; CDR3 DNA: TGTGCCAGCAGCGTAGAGGTGGACAGCCCCAATGAGCAGTTCTTC; CDR3 protein: CASSVEVDSPNEQFF
clone size: .; V gene: TRBV28; D gene: .; J gene: TRBJ2-7; CDR3 DNA: TGTGCCAGCAGTCTTACACCCCTCGGGGAGCAGTACTTC; CDR3 protein: CASSLTPLGEQYF
clone size: .; V gene: TRBV5-4; D gene: TRBD2; J gene: TRBJ2-3; CDR3 DNA: TGTGCCAGCAGCGCCAGCGGACTAGCGGGGGGTCTGAATACGCAGTATTTT; CDR3 protein: CASSASGLAGGLNTQYF
clone size: .; V gene: TRBV7-2; D gene: .; J gene: TRBJ2-1; CDR3 DNA: TGTGCCAGCAGCCCCTCACGGGGGGCGGGGAATGAGCAGTTCTTC; CDR3 protein: CASSPSRGAGNEQFF
clone size: .; V gene: TRBV28; D gene: TRBD2; J gene: TRBJ2-7; CDR3 DNA: TGTGCCAGCAGTTTACACCTAGCGGTCCTTACCTACGAGCAGTACTTC; CDR3 protein: CASSLHLAVLTYEQYF
clone size: .; V gene: TRBV4-1; D gene: .; J gene: TRBJ2-2; CDR3 DNA: TGCGCCAGCAGCCAGGAGTTTACAGCGTCCGGGGAGCTGTTTTTT; CDR3 protein: CASSQEFTASGELFF
clone size: .; V gene: TRBV7-2; D gene: .; J gene: TRBJ1-2; CDR3 DNA: TGTGCCAGCAGCTTAGACGGGAACTATGGCTACACCTTC; CDR3 protein: CASSLDGNYGYTF
clone size: .; V gene: TRBV10-3; D gene: TRBD1; J gene: TRBJ1-1; CDR3 DNA: TGTGCCATCAGTGAGTATCGGATGGGACAGGGTGCCTCCCCTGCTTTCTTT; CDR3 protein: CAISEYRMGQGASPAFF
clone size: .; V gene: TRBV2; D gene: TRBD2; J gene: TRBJ2-3; CDR3 DNA: TGTGCCAGCAGCCTACCCAACGGGGGGGTAAAAGTTAGCACAGATACGCAGTATTTT; CDR3 protein: CASSLPNGGVKVSTDTQYF
clone size: once; V gene: TRBV7-9; D gene: .; J gene: TRBJ2-1; CDR3 DNA: TGTGCCAGCAGACCCCCTGGTGGGACCAGCTCCTACAATGAGCAGTTCTTC; CDR3 protein: CASRPPGGTSSYNEQFF